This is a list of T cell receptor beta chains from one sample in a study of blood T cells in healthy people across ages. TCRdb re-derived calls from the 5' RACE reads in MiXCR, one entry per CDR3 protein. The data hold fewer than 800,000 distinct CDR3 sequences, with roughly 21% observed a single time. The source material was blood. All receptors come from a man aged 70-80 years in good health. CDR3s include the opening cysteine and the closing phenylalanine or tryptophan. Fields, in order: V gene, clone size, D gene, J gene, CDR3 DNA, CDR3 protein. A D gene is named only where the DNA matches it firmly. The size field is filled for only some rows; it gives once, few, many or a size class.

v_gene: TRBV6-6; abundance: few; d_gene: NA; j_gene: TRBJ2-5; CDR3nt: TGTGCCAGCAACTCGATTGAGGGGTTGGAGACCCAGTACTTC; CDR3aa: CASNSIEGLETQYF
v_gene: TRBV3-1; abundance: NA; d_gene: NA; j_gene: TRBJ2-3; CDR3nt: TGTGCCAGCAGCCAAGGTTTAGGGTCCGATACGCAGTATTTT; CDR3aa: CASSQGLGSDTQYF
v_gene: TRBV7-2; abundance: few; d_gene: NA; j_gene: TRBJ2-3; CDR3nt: TGTGCCAGCAGCTTAGGGAGAGAAGATACGCAGTATTTT; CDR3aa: CASSLGREDTQYF
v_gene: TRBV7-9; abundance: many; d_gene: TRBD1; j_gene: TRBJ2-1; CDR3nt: TGTGCCAGCAGCTTAGGGGACAGGGGAAGCGATGAGCAGTTCTTC; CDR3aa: CASSLGDRGSDEQFF
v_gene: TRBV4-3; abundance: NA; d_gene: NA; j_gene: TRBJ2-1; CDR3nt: TGCGCCAGCAGCCAAGTATCAGTCTCCTACAATGAGCAGTTCTTC; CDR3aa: CASSQVSVSYNEQFF
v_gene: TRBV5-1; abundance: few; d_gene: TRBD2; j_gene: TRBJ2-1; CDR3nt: TGCGCCAGCAGCCAGACTAGCGTCCTTTACAATGAGCAGTTCTTC; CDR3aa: CASSQTSVLYNEQFF
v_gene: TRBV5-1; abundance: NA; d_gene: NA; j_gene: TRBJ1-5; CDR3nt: TGCGCCAGCAGCGAGCGGCCAGATAGCAATCAGCCCCAGCATTTT; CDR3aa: CASSERPDSNQPQHF
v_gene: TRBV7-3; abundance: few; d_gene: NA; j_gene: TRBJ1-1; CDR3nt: TGTGCCAGCAGCTTGAGGGGGAGAAACACTGAAGCTTTCTTT; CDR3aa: CASSLRGRNTEAFF
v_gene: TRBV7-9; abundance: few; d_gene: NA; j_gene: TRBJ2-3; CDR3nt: TGTGCCAGCAGCTGGCGAGGGGGAGGATCAGATACGCAGTATTTT; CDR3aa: CASSWRGGGSDTQYF
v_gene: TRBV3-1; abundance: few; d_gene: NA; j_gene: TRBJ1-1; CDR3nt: TGTGCCAGCAGCCCTGCAGGTCAGGCAAACACTGAAGCTTTCTTT; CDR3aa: CASSPAGQANTEAFF
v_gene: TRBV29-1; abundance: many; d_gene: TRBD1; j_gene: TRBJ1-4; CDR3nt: TGCAGCGCGGAATCAGGGGGCGAAAAACTGTTTTTT; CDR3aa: CSAESGGEKLFF
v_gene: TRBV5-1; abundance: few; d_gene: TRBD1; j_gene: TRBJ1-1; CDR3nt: TGCGCCAGCAGCTTGGTACAGGGGGCTAACACTGAAGCTTTCTTT; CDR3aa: CASSLVQGANTEAFF
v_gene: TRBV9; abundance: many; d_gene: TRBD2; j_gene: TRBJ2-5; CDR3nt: TGTGCCAGCAGCGTCGCTAGCGGGGAACAAGAGACCCAGTACTTC; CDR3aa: CASSVASGEQETQYF
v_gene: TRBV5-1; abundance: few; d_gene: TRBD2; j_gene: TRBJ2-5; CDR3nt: TGCGCCAGCAGCTTGGAAAGCGGGAGAAGGCGAGAGACCCAGTACTTC; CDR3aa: CASSLESGRRRETQYF
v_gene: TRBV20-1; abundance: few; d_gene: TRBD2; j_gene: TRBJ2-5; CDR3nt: TGCAGTGCTAGTCCTCGGACTAGCGGGAGGTTCGGGGAGACCCAGTACTTC; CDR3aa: CSASPRTSGRFGETQYF
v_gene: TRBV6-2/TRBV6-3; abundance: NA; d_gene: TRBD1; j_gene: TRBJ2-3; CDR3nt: TGTGCCAGCATCCCGGGGACAGGGGAGGCTGATACGCAGTATTTT; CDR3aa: CASIPGTGEADTQYF
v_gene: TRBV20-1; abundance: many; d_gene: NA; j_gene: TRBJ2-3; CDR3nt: TGCAGTGCTAGAGATGCTCTGACAGATACGCAGTATTTT; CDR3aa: CSARDALTDTQYF
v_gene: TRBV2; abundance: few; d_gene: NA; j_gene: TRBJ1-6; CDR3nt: TGTGCCAGCAGTGGGATCGATTCACCCCTCCACTTT; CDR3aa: CASSGIDSPLHF
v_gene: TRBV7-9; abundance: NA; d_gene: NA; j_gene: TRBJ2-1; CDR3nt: TGTGCCAGCAGCTGGATCCAGAGTAGCCTCTACAATGAGCAGTTCTTC; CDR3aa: CASSWIQSSLYNEQFF
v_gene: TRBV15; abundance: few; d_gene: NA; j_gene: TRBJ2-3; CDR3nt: TGTGCCACCAGCAGAGAGTCCCCAGATACGCAGTATTTT; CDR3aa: CATSRESPDTQYF
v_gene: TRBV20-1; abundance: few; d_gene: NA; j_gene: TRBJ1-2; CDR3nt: TGCAGTGCTACCCGGGAGGGTGGCTACACCTTC; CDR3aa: CSATREGGYTF